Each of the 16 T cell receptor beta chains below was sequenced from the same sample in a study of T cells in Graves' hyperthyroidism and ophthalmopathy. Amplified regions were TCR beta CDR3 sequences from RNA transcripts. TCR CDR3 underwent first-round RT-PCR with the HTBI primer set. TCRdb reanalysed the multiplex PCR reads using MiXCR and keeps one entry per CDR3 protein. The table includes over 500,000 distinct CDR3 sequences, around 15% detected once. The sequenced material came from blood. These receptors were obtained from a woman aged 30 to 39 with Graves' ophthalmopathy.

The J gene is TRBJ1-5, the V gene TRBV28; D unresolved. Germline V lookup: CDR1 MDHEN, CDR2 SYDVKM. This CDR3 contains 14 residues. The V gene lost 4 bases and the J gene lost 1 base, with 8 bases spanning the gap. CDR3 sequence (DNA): TGTGCCAGCAGTTCTCACGGAAGCAATCAGCCCCAGCATTTT. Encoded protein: CASSSHGSNQPQHF. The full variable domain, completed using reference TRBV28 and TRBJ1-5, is DVKVTQSSRYLVKRTGEKVFLECVQDMDHENMFWYRQDPGLGLRLIYFSYDVKMKEKGDIPEGYSVSREKKERFSLILESASTNQTSMYLCASSSHGSNQPQHFGDGTRLSIL.

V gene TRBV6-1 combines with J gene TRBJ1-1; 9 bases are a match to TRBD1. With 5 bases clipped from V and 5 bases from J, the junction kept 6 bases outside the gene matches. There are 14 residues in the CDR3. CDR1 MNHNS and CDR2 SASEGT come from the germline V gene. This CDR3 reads CASSNYRGHTEAFF. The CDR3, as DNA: TGTGCCAGCAGTAATTACAGGGGGCATACTGAAGCTTTCTTT.

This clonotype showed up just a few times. The CDR3 region has the DNA TGTGCCTGGAGTTCTACTAGGAGGCTCTACGAGCAGTACTTC. It codes for CAWSSTRRLYEQYF. This chain uses TRBV30 with TRBJ2-7, with D possibly TRBD2 on 5 matching bases. The CDR3 covers 14 residues. Looked up from germline, CDR1 is GTSNPN and CDR2 is SVGIG (reference sequence). V was trimmed by 2 bases and J by 3 bases, leaving 14 bases between them.

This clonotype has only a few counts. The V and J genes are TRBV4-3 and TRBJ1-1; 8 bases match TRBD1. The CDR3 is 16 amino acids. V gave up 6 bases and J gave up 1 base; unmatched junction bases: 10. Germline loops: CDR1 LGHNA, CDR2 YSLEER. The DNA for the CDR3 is TGCGCCAGCAGTCCCACAGGGGGAAATAAGAACACTGAAGCTTTCTTT. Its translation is CASSPTGGNKNTEAFF.

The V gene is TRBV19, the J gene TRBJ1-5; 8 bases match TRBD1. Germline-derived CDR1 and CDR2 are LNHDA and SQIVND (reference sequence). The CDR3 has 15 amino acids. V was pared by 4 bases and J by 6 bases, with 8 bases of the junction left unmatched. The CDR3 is CASSTGTGRGQPQHF. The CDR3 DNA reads TGTGCCAGTAGTACTGGGACAGGCAGGGGTCAGCCCCAGCATTTT.

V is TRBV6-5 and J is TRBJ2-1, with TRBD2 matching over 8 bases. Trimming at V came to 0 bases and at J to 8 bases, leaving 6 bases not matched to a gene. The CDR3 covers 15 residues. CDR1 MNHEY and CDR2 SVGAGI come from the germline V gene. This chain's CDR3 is CASSYSPSGLDEQFF. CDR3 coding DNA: TGTGCCAGCAGTTACTCTCCTAGCGGGCTGGATGAGCAGTTCTTC.

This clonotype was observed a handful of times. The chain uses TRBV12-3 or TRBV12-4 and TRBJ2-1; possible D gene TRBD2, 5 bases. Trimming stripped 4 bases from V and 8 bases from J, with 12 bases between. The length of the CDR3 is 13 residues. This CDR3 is CASSSYQRYEQFF. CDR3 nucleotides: TGTGCCAGCAGTTCCTATCAGCGGTATGAGCAGTTCTTC.

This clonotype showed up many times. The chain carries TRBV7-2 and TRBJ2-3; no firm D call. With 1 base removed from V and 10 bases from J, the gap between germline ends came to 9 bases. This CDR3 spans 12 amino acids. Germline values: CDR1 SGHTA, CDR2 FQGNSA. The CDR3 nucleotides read TGTGCCAGCAGCTTAGATCTCCGGGCGCAGTATTTT. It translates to CASSLDLRAQYF.

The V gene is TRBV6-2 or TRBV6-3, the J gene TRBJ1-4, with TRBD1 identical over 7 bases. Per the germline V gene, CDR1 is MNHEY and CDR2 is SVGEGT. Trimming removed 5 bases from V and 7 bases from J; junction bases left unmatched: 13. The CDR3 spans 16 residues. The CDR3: CASSPFRQGGGEKLFF. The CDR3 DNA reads TGTGCCAGCAGTCCCTTTCGACAGGGAGGCGGTGAAAAACTGTTTTTT.

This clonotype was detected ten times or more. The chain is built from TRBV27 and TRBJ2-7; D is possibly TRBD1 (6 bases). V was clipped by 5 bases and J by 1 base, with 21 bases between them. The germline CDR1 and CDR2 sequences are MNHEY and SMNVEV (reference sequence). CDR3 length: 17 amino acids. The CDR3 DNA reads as TGTGCCAGCAGTCCCCGAGCGACAGGAGTAATGTCCTACGAGCAGTACTTC. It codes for CASSPRATGVMSYEQYF.

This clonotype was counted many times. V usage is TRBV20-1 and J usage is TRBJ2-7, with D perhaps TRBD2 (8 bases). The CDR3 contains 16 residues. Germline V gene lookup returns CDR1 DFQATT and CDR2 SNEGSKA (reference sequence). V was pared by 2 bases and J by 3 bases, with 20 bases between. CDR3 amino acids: CSARSGGTAFGYEQYF. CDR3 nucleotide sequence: TGCAGTGCTAGATCGGGAGGGACAGCTTTTGGCTACGAGCAGTACTTC.

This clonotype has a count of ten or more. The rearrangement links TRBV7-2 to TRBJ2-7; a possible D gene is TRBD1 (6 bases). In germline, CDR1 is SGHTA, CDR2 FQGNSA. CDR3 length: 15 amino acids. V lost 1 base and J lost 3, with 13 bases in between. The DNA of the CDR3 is TGTGCCAGCAGCTTAGAGGGGACACGGCTCTACGAGCAGTACTTC. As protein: CASSLEGTRLYEQYF.

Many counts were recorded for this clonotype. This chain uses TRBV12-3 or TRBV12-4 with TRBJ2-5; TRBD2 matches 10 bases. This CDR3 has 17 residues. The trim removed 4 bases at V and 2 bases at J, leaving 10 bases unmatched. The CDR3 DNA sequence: TGTGCCAGCAGTTCCCCCACCAGCGGGAGGGGGCAAGAGACCCAGTACTTC. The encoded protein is CASSSPTSGRGQETQYF.

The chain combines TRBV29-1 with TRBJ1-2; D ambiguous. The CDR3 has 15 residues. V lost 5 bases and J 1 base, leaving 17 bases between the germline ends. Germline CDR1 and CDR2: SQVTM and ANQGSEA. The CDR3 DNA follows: TGCAGCGTTCTGAGGACGGGAACCCATAACTATGGCTACACCTTC. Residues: CSVLRTGTHNYGYTF. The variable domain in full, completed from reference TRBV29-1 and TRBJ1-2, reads SAVISQKPSRDICQRGTSLTIQCQVDSQVTMMFWYRQQPGQSLTLIATANQGSEATYESGFVIDKFPISRPNLTFSTLTVSNMSPEDSSIYLCSVLRTGTHNYGYTFGSGTRLTVV.

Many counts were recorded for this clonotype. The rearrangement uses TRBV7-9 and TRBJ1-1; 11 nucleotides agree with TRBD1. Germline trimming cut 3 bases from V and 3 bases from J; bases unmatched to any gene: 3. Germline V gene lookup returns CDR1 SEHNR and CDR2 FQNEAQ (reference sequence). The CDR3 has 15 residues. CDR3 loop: CASSFSGQGDTEAFF. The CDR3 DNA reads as TGTGCCAGCAGCTTCTCGGGACAGGGGGACACTGAAGCTTTCTTT.

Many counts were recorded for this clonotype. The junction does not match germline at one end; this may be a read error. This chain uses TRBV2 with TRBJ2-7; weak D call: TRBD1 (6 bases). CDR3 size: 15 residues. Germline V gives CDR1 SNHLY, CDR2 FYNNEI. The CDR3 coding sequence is TGTGCCAGCAGCGAAGGGGGTCTACCAGGCTACGAGCAGTACTTC. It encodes CASSEGGLPGYEQYF.